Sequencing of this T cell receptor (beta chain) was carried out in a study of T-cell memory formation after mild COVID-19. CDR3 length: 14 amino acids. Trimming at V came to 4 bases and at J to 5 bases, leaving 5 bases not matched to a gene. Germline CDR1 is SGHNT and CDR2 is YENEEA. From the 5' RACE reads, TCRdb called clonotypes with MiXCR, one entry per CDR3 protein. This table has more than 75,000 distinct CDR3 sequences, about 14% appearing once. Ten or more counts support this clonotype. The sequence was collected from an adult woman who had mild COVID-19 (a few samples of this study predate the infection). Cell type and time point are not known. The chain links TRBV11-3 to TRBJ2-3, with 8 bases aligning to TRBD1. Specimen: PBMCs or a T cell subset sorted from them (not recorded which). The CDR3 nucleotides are TGTGCCAGCAGCTCCCGGACAGGGATAGATACGCAGTATTTT. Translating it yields CASSSRTGIDTQYF.